A single sample is the source of the 18 T cell receptor beta chains below, sequenced in a study of blood T cell repertoires in COVID-19. Measured with immunoSEQ multiplex PCR; TCRdb has only the in-frame clones, and not every one. The data contain 280,000 or so clones, 90% of them seen just once; the ten biggest clones take up about 1.7%. The sequenced sample was PBMCs or T cells enriched from blood (not recorded which). The receptors originated from a young woman with acute COVID-19.

V gene TRBV7-8 combines with J gene TRBJ2-7; possibly TRBD1 for D (6 bases). V lost 4 bases to trimming and J lost 2 bases, with 21 bases between them. The CDR3 sequence is 17 residues long. The germline gives CDR1 SGHVS, CDR2 FQNEAQ. Here the CDR3 DNA reads TGTGCCAGCAGCTCGCGATCTGGCAGGGGAATAACCTACGAGCAGTACTTC. It is translated as CASSSRSGRGITYEQYF. Drawing the rest from reference TRBV7-8 and TRBJ2-7, the complete variable domain is GAGVSQSPRYKVAKRGQDVALRCDPISGHVSLFWYQQALGQGPEFLTYFQNEAQLDKSGLPSDRFFAERPEGSVSTLKIQRTQQEDSAVYLCASSSRSGRGITYEQYFGPGTRLTVT.

This clone was counted a single time. The chain couples TRBV7-2 to TRBJ1-3; tentatively, D is TRBD1 (6 bases). The CDR3 loop spans 16 amino acids. The V gene's germline CDR1 is SGHTA and CDR2 FQGNSA. With 5 bases removed from V and 0 bases from J, the gap between germline ends came to 14 bases. In DNA form, the CDR3 reads TGTGCCAGCAGCCCAACCTACAGGGCCTCTGGAAACACCATATATTTT. Its protein is CASSPTYRASGNTIYF.

V usage is TRBV7-2 and J usage is TRBJ2-7; 7 positions agree with TRBD2. Per germline, CDR1 SGHTA and CDR2 FQGNSA. The CDR3 has 15 amino acids. J lost 2 bases, V lost 5 bases, and 9 bases had no gene match. CDR3 amino acids: CASSPIAGNTYEQYF. The CDR3 DNA is TGTGCCAGCAGCCCTATAGCGGGTAATACCTACGAGCAGTACTTC.

The J gene is TRBJ1-5, the V gene TRBV19; 8 bases fit TRBD1. The CDR3 covers 17 residues. After removal of 5 bases from V and 5 bases from J, the junction contained 14 bases not matched to a gene. Germline CDR1 and CDR2: LNHDA and SQIVND (reference sequence). The CDR3 DNA sequence: TGTGCCAGTAGTCTCTCTTCCGGGACAGGTTTTGATCAGCCCCAGCATTTT. Protein: CASSLSSGTGFDQPQHF.

The rearrangement joins TRBV7-2 to TRBJ2-3, with 8 bases fitting TRBD2. The CDR3 runs to 17 residues. Trimming took 0 bases from V and 2 from J; bases not matched to a gene: 7. CDR1 and CDR2 (germline): SGHTA, FQGNSA. CDR3 coding DNA: TGTGCCAGCAGCTTAGCCCGGACTAGCAGCCTCACAGATACGCAGTATTTT. This translates into CASSLARTSSLTDTQYF.

The chain employs TRBV5-1 and TRBJ2-1, with 7 positions matching TRBD2. Germline CDR1 SGHRS, CDR2 YFSETQ. The length of the CDR3 is 15 residues. V trimming: 0 bases; J trimming: 4 bases; junction bases outside the gene matches: 4. This CDR3 is CASSLAGGLYNEQFF. In DNA, the CDR3 is TGCGCCAGCAGCTTGGCGGGAGGTCTTTACAATGAGCAGTTCTTC.

The chain links TRBV28 to TRBJ2-5; 12 nucleotides align to TRBD2. V lost 1 base and J lost 7; bases outside the gene matches: 10. The CDR3 covers 17 residues. Germline CDR1 MDHEN, CDR2 SYDVKM. The CDR3 region has the DNA TGTGCCAGCAGTTTATCCCCACCTAGCGGGAGGGCTGTGACCCAGTACTTC. Its protein product is CASSLSPPSGRAVTQYF.

The V gene is TRBV7-3, the J gene TRBJ2-3, with 10 bases matching TRBD2. CDR1 and CDR2 from the germline V gene are SGHTA and FQGTGA. V was pared by 5 bases and J by 3 bases, with 2 bases of the junction left unmatched. This CDR3 region has 14 residues. CDR3 nucleotides: TGTGCCAGCAGCGAGACTAGCGGGACAGATACGCAGTATTTT. Protein sequence: CASSETSGTDTQYF.

This chain links TRBV15 with TRBJ1-2; TRBD1 might be the D (5 bases). The CDR3 extends over 20 amino acids. CDR1 and CDR2 from the germline V gene are LNHNV and YYDKDF (reference sequence). The V end was cut by 1 base, the J end by 0 bases, with 24 bases between. The CDR3 DNA follows: TGTGCCACCAGCAGAGGCCTCCGTGATATGGGGGGAAGATCTAACTATGGCTACACCTTC. This gives the protein CATSRGLRDMGGRSNYGYTF.

The chain carries TRBV10-2 and TRBJ2-7; D is ambiguous. CDR3 length: 12 amino acids. Germline V CDR1 and CDR2: WSHSY, SAAADI. V gave up 2 bases and J gave up 9 bases, with 11 bases separating them. In nucleotides, the CDR3 is TGCGCCAGCAGTGAGGTTCACTCCGTGCAGTACTTC. Its protein product is CASSEVHSVQYF.

This clone came up a few times. The chain is built from TRBV27 and TRBJ2-7; possibly TRBD1 for D (6 bases). Trimming stripped 1 base from V and 7 bases from J, with 17 bases between. Germline CDR1 and CDR2: MNHEY and SMNVEV (reference sequence). CDR3 length: 15 residues. The CDR3: CASSLFSGAVGEQYF. In DNA form, the CDR3 reads TGTGCCAGCAGTTTATTTTCAGGGGCCGTGGGGGAGCAGTACTTC.

The rearrangement uses TRBV5-1 and TRBJ2-7; 8 bases align to TRBD1. V gave up 7 bases and J gave up 2 bases; unmatched junction bases: 8. Germline values: CDR1 SGHRS, CDR2 YFSETQ. The CDR3 is made up of 14 amino acids. The CDR3 region is CASRSRTGTYEQYF. Here the CDR3 DNA reads TGCGCCAGCCGTTCTAGGACAGGGACCTACGAGCAGTACTTC.

The rearrangement uses TRBV4-2 and TRBJ1-6; no firm D call. CDR3 size: 16 residues. V was trimmed by 1 base and J by 5 bases, leaving 12 bases between them. In germline, CDR1 is LGHNA, CDR2 YNFKEQ. As DNA, the CDR3 is TGTGCCAGCAGCCAAGGGACCGGGGTCGATAATTCACCCCTCCACTTT. Protein product: CASSQGTGVDNSPLHF.

This clone occurred a few times. CDR3 in amino acids: CASSAADRALEGYTF. Written as DNA, the CDR3 is TGTGCCAGCAGTGCCGCGGACAGGGCTCTGGAGGGCTACACCTTC. The chain recombines TRBV28 with TRBJ1-2; 8 bases align to TRBD1. The germline V gene encodes CDR1 MDHEN and CDR2 SYDVKM. V lost 5 bases, J lost 8 bases, and 13 bases stayed unmatched. There are 15 residues in the CDR3.

The chain recombines TRBV2 with TRBJ2-5; 11 nucleotides match TRBD2. V lost 8 bases, J lost 4 bases, and 6 bases stayed unmatched. CDR3 length: 14 residues. Germline CDR1 is SNHLY and CDR2 is FYNNEI. Written as DNA, the CDR3 is TGTGCCAGCGGCCTAGCGGGAGGCAGAGAGACCCAGTACTTC. Its protein is CASGLAGGRETQYF. The variable domain in full, completed from reference TRBV2 and TRBJ2-5, reads EPEVTQTPSHQVTQMGQEVILRCVPISNHLYFYWYRQILGQKVEFLVSFYNNEISEKSEIFDDQFSVERPDGSNFTLKIRSTKLEDSAMYFCASGLAGGRETQYFGPGTRLLVL.

The V and J genes are TRBV30 and TRBJ1-4; D gene uncertain. Germline-derived CDR1 and CDR2 are GTSNPN and SVGIG (reference sequence). This CDR3 region has 14 residues. Trimming pared 6 bases from V and 5 bases from J, leaving 16 bases between. CDR3 sequence (DNA): TGTGCCTGCAACACCGCGGGGTTGAATGAAAAACTGTTTTTT. Amino acid sequence: CACNTAGLNEKLFF. Based on the CDR3 plus reference TRBV30 and TRBJ1-4, the full variable domain is SQTIHQWPATLVQPVGSPLSLECTVEGTSNPNLYWYRQAAGRGLQLLFYSVGIGQISSEVPQNLSASRPQDRQFILSSKKLLLSDSGFYLCACNTAGLNEKLFFGSGTQLSVL.

V gene TRBV6-1 combines with J gene TRBJ2-1; the match to TRBD2 covers 7 bases. The ends lost 4 bases at V and 3 bases at J; junction bases unmatched: 9. The CDR3 extends over 16 amino acids. Germline V gives CDR1 MNHNS, CDR2 SASEGT. The CDR3 protein is CASSALYAGVYNEQFF. Here the CDR3 DNA reads TGTGCCAGCAGTGCTCTCTACGCGGGGGTCTACAATGAGCAGTTCTTC.

This chain joins TRBV9 and TRBJ1-4; the match to TRBD1 covers 7 bases. This CDR3 contains 16 residues. Trimming removed 0 bases from V and 5 bases from J; junction bases left unmatched: 7. The V gene's germline CDR1 is SGDLS and CDR2 YYNGEE. In nucleotides, the CDR3 is TGTGCCAGCAGCGTAGACGGGACAGCGTTGAATGAAAAACTGTTTTTT. As protein: CASSVDGTALNEKLFF. The whole variable domain, filled in from reference TRBV9 and TRBJ1-4, reads DSGVTQTPKHLITATGQRVTLRCSPRSGDLSVYWYQQSLDQGLQFLIQYYNGEERAKGNILERFSAQQFPDLHSELNLSSLELGDSALYFCASSVDGTALNEKLFFGSGTQLSVL.